This TCR beta chain is from a study of technical replicates of blood from a few donors. Repertoires were generated with immunoSEQ multiplex PCR, while TCRdb's copy carries only in-frame clones and drops some. This sample has 79,000 or so clones, with 80% to 95% found just once. V dropped 5 bases and J dropped 4; count of bases not matched to a gene: 7. CDR1 is SGHTA, CDR2 FQGNSA, per germline. This CDR3 comprises 14 residues. V is TRBV7-2 and J is TRBJ1-1; the match to TRBD1 covers 7 bases. Sequencing input: T cells isolated from PBMCs. This clonotype was sampled from a human donor in good health. As DNA, the CDR3 is TGTGCCAGCAGCGTTGGGACAGTTCCCACTGAAGCTTTCTTT. The encoded protein is CASSVGTVPTEAFF. Full variable domain (rest looked up from reference TRBV7-2 and TRBJ1-1): GAGVSQSPSNKVTEKGKDVELRCDPISGHTALYWYRQSLGQGLEFLIYFQGNSAPDKSGLPSDRFSAERTGGSVSTLTIQRTQQEDSAVYLCASSVGTVPTEAFFGQGTRLTVV.